This T cell receptor (beta chain) was captured in a study of CD8 T cells in ankylosing spondylitis. This clonotype was found a few times. No antigen is known for it. Each TCR beta library was made by quantitative 5'-RACE that incorporated molecular barcodes. Via MiXCR, TCRdb re-called the 5' RACE reads, giving one row per CDR3 protein. The table shows hundreds of thousands of distinct CDR3 sequences, with roughly 13% occurring only once. General study results and limits: A number of the motif variants had already been described in reactive arthritis synovial fluid and blood. Peripheral blood held disease-linked clones only at relatively low frequency, and these were CD8+. In ankylosing spondylitis blood, a motif of 7 to 9 highly homologous TCR beta variants appeared characteristic.

The specimen sequenced was blood, either unsorted or a sorted T cell fraction (not recorded which). This receptor was obtained from a male donor with ankylosing spondylitis.

For the CDR3, the DNA is TGTGCCAGCAGCTTGCTCTCCAAGAACCGTCTAGCGGAAGGCCAAGGGCTCAAAAACATTCAGTACTTC. Protein product: CASSLLSKNRLAEGQGLKNIQYF. This chain connects TRBV5-4 to TRBJ2-4, with TRBD2 matching over 7 bases. Germline V gene sequence: CDR1 SGHNT, CDR2 YYREEE (reference sequence). V lost 1 base and J lost 3; bases outside the gene matches: 28. The CDR3 is 23 amino acids.